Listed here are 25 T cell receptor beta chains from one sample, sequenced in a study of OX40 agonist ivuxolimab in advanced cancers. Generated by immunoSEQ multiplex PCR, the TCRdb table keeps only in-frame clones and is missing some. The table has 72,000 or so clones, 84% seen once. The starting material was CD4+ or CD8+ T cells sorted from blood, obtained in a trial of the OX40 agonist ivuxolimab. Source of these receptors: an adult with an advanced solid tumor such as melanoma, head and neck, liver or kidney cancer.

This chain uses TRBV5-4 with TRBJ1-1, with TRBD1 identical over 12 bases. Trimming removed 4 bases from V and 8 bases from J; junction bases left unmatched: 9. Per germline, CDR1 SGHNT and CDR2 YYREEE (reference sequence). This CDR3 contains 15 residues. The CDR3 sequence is CASSLRRDRGLEAFF. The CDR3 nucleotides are TGTGCCAGCAGCCTACGACGGGACAGGGGGCTCGAAGCTTTCTTT. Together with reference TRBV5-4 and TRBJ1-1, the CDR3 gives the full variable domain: ETGVTQSPTHLIKTRGQQVTLRCSSQSGHNTVSWYQQALGQGPQFIFQYYREEENGRGNFPPRFSGLQFPNYSSELNVNALELDDSALYLCASSLRRDRGLEAFFGQGTRLTVV.

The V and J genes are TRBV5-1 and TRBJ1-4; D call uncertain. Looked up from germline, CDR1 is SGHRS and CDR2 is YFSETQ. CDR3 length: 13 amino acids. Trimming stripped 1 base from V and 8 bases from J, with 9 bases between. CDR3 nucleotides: TGCGCCAGCAGCTTGAAATCCGGGGAAAAACTGTTTTTT. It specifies CASSLKSGEKLFF. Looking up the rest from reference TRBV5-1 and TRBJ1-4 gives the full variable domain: KAGVTQTPRYLIKTRGQQVTLSCSPISGHRSVSWYQQTPGQGLQFLFEYFSETQRNKGNFPGRFSGRQFSNSRSEMNVSTLELGDSALYLCASSLKSGEKLFFGSGTQLSVL.

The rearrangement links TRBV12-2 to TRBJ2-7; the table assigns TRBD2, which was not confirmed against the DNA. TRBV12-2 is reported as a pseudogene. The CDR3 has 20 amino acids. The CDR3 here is CASRLAQIGYSRAGFWSRHF. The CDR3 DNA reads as TGTGCAAGTCGCTTAGCGCAGATAGGATACTCCCGCGCCGGTTTTTGGAGTCGGCACTTC.

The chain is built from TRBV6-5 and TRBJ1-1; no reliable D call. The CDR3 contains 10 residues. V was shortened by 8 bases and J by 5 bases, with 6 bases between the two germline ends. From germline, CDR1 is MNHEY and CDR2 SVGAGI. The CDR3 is CASYDTEAFF. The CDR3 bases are TGTGCCAGCTACGATACTGAAGCTTTCTTT.

CDR3 DNA: TGTGCCAGCAGCCCAAGGGGGAGGGGTTCCTACGAGCAGTACTTC. Protein product: CASSPRGRGSYEQYF. The V call is TRBV6-5, the J call TRBJ2-7; perhaps TRBD2 as D (7 bases). The CDR3 totals 15 residues. Deletions cut 6 bases from V and 1 base from J, with 16 bases between. CDR1 is MNHEY, CDR2 SVGAGI, per germline.

The CDR3 spells CASASTGAETQYF. Here the CDR3 DNA reads TGTGCTAGTGCCTCGACAGGGGCAGAGACCCAGTACTTC. The gene calls are TRBV12-5 and TRBJ2-5; 8 bases map to TRBD1. This CDR3 is built from 13 residues. Germline V CDR1 and CDR2: LGHNT, FRNRAP. The V gene end was trimmed by 7 bases and the J gene end by 4 bases; junction bases not matched to a gene: 5.

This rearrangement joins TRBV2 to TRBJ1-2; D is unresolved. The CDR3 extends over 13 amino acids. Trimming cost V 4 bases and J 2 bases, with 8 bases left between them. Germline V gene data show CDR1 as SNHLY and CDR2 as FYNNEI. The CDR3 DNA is TGTGCCAGCAGTGTGGGCTCCAACTATGGCTACACCTTC. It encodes CASSVGSNYGYTF.

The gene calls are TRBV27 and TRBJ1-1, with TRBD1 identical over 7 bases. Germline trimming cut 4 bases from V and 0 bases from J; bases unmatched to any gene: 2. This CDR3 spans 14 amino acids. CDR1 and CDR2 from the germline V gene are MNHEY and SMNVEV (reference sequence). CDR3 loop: CASSSQGMNTEAFF. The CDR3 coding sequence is TGTGCCAGCAGTTCACAGGGGATGAACACTGAAGCTTTCTTT.

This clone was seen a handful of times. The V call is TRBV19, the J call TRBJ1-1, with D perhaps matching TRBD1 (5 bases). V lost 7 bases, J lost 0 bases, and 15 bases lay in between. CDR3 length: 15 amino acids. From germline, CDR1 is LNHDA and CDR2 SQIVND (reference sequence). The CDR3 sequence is CASTTRQTMNTEAFF. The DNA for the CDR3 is TGTGCCAGTACGACCAGACAGACCATGAACACTGAAGCTTTCTTT. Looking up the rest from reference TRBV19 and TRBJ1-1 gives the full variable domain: DGGITQSPKYLFRKEGQNVTLSCEQNLNHDAMYWYRQDPGQGLRLIYYSQIVNDFQKGDIAEGYSVSREKKESFPLTVTSAQKNPTAFYLCASTTRQTMNTEAFFGQGTRLTVV.

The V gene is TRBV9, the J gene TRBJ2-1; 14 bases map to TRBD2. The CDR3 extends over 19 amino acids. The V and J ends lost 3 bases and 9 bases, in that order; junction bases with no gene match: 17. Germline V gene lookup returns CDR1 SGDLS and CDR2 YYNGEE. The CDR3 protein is CASSADPTSGRAGFAEQFF. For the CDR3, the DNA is TGTGCCAGCAGCGCAGACCCGACTAGCGGGAGGGCCGGATTTGCTGAGCAGTTCTTC. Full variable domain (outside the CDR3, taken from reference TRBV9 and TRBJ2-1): DSGVTQTPKHLITATGQRVTLRCSPRSGDLSVYWYQQSLDQGLQFLIQYYNGEERAKGNILERFSAQQFPDLHSELNLSSLELGDSALYFCASSADPTSGRAGFAEQFFGPGTRLTVL.

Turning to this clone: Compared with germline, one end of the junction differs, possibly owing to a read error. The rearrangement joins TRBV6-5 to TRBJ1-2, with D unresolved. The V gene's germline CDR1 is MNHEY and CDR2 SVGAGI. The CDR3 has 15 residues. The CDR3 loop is CASGYGVVGPYGYTF. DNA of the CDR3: TGTGCCAGCGGTTACGGGGTGGTCGGGCCCTATGGCTACACCTTC.

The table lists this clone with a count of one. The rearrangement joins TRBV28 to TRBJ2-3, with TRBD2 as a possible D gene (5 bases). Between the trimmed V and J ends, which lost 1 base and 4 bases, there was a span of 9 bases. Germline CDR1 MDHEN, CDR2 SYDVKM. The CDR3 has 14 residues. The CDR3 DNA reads TGTGCCAGCAGTTTATATAACGGGGCAGATACGCAGTATTTT. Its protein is CASSLYNGADTQYF.

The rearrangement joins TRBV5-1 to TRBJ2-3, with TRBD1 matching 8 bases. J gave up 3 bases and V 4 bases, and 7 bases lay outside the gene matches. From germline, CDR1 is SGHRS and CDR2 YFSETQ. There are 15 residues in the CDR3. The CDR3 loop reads CASSPDRGRTDTQYF. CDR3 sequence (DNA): TGCGCCAGCAGCCCCGACAGGGGTCGGACAGATACGCAGTATTTT. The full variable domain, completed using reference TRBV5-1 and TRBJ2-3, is KAGVTQTPRYLIKTRGQQVTLSCSPISGHRSVSWYQQTPGQGLQFLFEYFSETQRNKGNFPGRFSGRQFSNSRSEMNVSTLELGDSALYLCASSPDRGRTDTQYFGPGTRLTVL.

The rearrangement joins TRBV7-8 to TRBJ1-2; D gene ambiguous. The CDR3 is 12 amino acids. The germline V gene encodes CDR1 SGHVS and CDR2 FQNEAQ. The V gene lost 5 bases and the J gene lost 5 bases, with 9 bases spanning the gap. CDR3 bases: TGTGCCAGCAGCCCCCGCCAGTATGGCTACACCTTC. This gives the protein CASSPRQYGYTF.

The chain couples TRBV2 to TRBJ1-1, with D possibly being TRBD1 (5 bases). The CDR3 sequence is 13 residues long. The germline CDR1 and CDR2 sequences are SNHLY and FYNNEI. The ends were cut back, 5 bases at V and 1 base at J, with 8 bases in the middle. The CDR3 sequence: CASSFQGNTEAFF. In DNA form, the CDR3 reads TGTGCCAGCAGTTTTCAGGGGAACACTGAAGCTTTCTTT.

The CDR3 DNA sequence: TGCGCCAGCAGGGAGGGCAGAGGGAATGAAAAACTGTTTTTT. Its translation is CASREGRGNEKLFF. The chain combines TRBV5-1 with TRBJ1-4; no clear D. The CDR3 covers 14 residues. Looked up from germline, CDR1 is SGHRS and CDR2 is YFSETQ. V lost 5 bases and J 5 bases, leaving 13 bases between the germline ends.

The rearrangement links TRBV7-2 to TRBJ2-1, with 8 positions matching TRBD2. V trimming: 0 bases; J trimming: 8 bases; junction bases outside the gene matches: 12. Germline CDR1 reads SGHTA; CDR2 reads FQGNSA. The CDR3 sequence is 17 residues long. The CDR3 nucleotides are TGTGCCAGCAGCTTAGCATCTAGCGGGCGGAGGGGCGATGAGCAGTTCTTC. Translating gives CASSLASSGRRGDEQFF.

CDR3 sequence (DNA): TGTGCCAGCTTAAAACGAAACAGGGGAGAAAAACTGTTTTTT. This sequence encodes CASLKRNRGEKLFF. V usage is TRBV6-1 and J usage is TRBJ1-4; 7 bases are shared with TRBD1. In germline, CDR1 is MNHNS, CDR2 SASEGT. The junction had 11 bases not matched to a gene; V was cut back by 8 bases and J by 8 bases. The CDR3 runs to 14 residues.

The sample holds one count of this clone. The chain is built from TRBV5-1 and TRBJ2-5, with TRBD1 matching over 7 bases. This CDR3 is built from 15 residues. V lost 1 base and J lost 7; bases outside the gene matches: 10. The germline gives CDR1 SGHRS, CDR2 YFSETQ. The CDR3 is CASSLRQGSSGTQYF. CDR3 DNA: TGCGCCAGCAGCTTGAGACAGGGCTCTAGTGGGACCCAGTACTTC.

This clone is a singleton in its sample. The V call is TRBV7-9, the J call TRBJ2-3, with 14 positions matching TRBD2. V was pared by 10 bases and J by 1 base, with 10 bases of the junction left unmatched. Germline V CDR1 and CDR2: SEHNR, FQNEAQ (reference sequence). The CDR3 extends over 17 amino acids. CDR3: CATKGTSGGIRTDTQYF. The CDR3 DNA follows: TGTGCCACTAAAGGGACTAGCGGGGGAATACGCACAGATACGCAGTATTTT.

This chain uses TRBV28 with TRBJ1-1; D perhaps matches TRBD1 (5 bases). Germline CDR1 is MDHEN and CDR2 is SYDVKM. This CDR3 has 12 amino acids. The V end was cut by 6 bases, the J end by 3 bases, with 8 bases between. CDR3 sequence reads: CASRGGDTEAFF. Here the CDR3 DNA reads TGTGCCAGCAGGGGGGGAGACACTGAAGCTTTCTTT.

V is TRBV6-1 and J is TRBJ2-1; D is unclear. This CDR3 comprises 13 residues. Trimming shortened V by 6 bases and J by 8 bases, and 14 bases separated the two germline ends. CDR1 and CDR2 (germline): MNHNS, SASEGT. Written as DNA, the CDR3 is TGTGCCAGCAGCTCCAACGGGTGGGATGAGCAGTTCTTC. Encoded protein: CASSSNGWDEQFF.

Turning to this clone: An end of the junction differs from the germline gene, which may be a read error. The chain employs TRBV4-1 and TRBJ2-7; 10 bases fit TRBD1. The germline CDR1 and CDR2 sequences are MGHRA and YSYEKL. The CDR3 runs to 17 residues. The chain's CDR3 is CASSQVVTRQGAGEQYF. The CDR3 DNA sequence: TGCGCCAGCAGTCAAGTGGTTACGAGACAGGGGGCGGGCGAGCAGTACTTC.

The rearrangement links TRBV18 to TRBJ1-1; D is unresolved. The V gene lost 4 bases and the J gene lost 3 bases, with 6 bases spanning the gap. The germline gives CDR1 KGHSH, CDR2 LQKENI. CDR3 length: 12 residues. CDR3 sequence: CASSRSDTEAFF. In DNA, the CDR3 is TGTGCCAGCTCACGATCGGACACTGAAGCTTTCTTT.

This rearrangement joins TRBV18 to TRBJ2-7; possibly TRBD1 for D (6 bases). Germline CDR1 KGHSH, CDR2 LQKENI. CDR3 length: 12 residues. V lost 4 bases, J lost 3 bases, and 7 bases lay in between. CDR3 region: CASSLQGYEQYV. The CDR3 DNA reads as TGTGCCAGCTCACTACAGGGCTACGAGCAGTACGTC.